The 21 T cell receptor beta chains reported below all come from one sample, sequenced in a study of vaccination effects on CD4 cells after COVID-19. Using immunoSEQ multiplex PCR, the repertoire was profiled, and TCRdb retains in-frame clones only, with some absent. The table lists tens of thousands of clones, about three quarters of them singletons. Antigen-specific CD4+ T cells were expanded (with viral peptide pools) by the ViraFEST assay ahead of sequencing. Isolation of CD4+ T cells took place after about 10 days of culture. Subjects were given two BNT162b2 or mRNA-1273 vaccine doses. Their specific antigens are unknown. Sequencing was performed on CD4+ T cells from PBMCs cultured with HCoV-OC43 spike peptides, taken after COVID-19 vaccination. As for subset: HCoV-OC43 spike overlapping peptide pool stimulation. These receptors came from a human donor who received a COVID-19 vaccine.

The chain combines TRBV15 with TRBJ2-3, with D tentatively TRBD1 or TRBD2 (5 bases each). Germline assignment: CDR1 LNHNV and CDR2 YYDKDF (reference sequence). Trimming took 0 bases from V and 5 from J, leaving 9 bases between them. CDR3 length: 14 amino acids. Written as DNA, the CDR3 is TGTGCCACCAGCAGAGATTTTGGGGGAGATACGCAGTATTTT. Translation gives CATSRDFGGDTQYF.

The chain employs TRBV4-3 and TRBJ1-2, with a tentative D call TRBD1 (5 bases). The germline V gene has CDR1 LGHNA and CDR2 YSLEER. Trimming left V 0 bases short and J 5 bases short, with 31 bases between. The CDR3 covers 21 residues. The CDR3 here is CASSQDWPPGAGLNLAYGYTF. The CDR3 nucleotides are TGCGCCAGCAGCCAAGATTGGCCCCCCGGGGCCGGCCTTAATTTAGCGTATGGCTACACCTTC.

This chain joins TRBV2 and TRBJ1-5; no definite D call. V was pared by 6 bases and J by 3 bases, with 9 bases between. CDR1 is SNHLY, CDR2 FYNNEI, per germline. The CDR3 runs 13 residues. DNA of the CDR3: TGTGCCAGCAGCCTGAAGATCAATCAGCCCCAGCATTTT. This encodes CASSLKINQPQHF.

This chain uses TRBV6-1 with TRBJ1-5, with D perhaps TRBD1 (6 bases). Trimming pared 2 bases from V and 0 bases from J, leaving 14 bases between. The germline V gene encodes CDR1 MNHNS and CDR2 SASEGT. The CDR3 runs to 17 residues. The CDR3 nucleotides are TGTGCCAGCAGTGAAAAGCACCCAGGGGTTAGCAATCAGCCCCAGCATTTT. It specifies CASSEKHPGVSNQPQHF.

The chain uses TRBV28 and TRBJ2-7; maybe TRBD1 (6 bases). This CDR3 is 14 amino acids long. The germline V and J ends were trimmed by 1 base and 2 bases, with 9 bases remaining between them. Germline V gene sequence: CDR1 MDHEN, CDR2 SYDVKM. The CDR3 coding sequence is TGTGCCAGCAGTTTATTTACAGGGACCTACGAGCAGTACGTC. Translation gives CASSLFTGTYEQYV.

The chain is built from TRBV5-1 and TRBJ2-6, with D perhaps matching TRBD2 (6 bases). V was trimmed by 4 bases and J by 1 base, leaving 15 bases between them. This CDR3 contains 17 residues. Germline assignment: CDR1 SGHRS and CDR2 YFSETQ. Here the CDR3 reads CASSLLFGGSGANVLTF. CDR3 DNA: TGCGCCAGCAGCCTCTTGTTTGGAGGGTCTGGGGCCAACGTCCTGACTTTC.

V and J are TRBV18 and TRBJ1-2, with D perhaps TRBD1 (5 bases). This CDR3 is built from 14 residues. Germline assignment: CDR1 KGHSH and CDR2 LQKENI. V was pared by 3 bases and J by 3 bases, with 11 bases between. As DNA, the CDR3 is TGTGCCAGCTCACCGGGGCCAAAAGACTATGGCTACACCTTC. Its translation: CASSPGPKDYGYTF.

DNA for the CDR3: TGTGCCAGCAGTCAAGCAGGGAACTCACCCCTCCACTTT. This encodes CASSQAGNSPLHF. V is TRBV7-3 and J is TRBJ1-6, with a tentative D call TRBD1 (5 bases). Trimming removed 6 bases at V and 10 bases at J, with 13 bases between. The germline V gene has CDR1 SGHTA and CDR2 FQGTGA. This CDR3 spans 13 amino acids.

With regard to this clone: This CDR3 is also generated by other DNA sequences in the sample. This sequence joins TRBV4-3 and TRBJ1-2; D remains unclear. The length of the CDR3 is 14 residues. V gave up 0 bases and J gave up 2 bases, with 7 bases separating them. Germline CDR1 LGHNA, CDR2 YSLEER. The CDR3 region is CASSQEQGNYGYTF. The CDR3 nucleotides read TGCGCCAGCAGCCAAGAACAAGGGAACTATGGCTACACCTTC.

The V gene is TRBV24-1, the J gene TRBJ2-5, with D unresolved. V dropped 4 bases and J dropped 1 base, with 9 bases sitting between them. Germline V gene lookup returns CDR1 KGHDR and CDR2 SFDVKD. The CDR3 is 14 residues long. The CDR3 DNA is TGTGCCACCAGTGACCTATCAGTCCAAGAGACCCAGTACTTC. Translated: CATSDLSVQETQYF.

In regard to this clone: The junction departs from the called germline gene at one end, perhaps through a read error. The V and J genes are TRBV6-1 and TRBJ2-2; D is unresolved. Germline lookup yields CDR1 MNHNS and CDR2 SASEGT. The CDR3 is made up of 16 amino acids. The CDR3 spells CASREAKSANTGELFF. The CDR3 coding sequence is TGTGCCAGCAGGGAAGCAAAAAGCGCGAACACCGGGGAGCTGTTTTTT.

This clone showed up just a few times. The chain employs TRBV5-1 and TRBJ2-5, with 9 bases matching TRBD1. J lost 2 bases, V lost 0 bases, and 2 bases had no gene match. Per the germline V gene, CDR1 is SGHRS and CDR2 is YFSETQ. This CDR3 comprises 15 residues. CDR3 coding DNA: TGCGCCAGCAGCTTGGCGACAGGGGGGCAAGAGACCCAGTACTTC. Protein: CASSLATGGQETQYF. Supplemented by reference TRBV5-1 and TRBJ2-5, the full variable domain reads KAGVTQTPRYLIKTRGQQVTLSCSPISGHRSVSWYQQTPGQGLQFLFEYFSETQRNKGNFPGRFSGRQFSNSRSEMNVSTLELGDSALYLCASSLATGGQETQYFGPGTRLLVL.

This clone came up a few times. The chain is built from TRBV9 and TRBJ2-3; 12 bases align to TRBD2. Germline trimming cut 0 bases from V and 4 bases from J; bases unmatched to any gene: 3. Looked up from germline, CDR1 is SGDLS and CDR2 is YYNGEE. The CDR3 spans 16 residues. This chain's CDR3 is CASSVVLAGGSDTQYF. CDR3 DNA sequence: TGTGCCAGCAGCGTAGTCCTAGCGGGGGGGTCAGATACGCAGTATTTT. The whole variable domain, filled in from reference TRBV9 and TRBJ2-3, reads DSGVTQTPKHLITATGQRVTLRCSPRSGDLSVYWYQQSLDQGLQFLIQYYNGEERAKGNILERFSAQQFPDLHSELNLSSLELGDSALYFCASSVVLAGGSDTQYFGPGTRLTVL.

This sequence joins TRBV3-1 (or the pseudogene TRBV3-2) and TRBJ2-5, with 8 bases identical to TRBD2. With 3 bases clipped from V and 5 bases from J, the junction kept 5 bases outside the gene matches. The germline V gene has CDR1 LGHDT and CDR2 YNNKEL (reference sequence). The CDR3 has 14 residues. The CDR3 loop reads CASSQMASGETQYF. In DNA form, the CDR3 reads TGTGCCAGCAGCCAGATGGCTAGCGGGGAGACCCAGTACTTC.

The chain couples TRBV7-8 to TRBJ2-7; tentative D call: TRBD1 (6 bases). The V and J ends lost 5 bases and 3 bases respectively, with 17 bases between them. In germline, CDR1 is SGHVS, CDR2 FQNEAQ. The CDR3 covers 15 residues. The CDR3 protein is CASSPRPGTSYEQYV. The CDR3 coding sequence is TGTGCCAGCAGCCCTCGCCCTGGGACAAGCTACGAGCAGTACGTC.

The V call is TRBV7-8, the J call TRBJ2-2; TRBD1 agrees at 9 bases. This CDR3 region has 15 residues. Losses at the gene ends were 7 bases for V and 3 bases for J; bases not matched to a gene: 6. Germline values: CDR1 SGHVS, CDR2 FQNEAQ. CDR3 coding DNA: TGTGCCAGCAACATCGGACAGGGGCACACCGGGGAGCTGTTTTTT. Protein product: CASNIGQGHTGELFF.

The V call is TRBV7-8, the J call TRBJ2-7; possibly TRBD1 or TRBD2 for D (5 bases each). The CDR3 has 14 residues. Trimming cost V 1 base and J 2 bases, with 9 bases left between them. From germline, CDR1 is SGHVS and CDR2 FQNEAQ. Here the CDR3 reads CASSLVGGTYEQYV. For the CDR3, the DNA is TGTGCCAGCAGCTTAGTTGGGGGAACCTACGAGCAGTACGTC.

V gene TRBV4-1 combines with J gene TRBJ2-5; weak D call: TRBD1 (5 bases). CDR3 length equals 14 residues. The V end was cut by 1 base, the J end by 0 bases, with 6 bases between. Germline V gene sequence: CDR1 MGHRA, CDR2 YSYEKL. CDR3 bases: TGCGCCAGCAGCCAAGGACAGAACCAAGAGACCCAGTACTTC. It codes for CASSQGQNQETQYF.

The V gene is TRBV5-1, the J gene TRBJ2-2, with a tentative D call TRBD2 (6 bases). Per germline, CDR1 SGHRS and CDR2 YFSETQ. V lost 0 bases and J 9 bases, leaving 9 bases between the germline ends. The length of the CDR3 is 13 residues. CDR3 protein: CASSLAGERELFF. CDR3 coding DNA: TGCGCCAGCAGCTTGGCGGGGGAACGGGAGCTGTTTTTT.

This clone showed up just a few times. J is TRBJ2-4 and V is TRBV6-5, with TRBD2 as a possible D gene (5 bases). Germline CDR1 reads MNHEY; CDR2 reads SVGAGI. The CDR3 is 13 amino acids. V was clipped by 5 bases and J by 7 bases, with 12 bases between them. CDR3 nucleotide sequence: TGTGCCAGCAGTCCCCGGGAACCCAACATTCAGTACTTC. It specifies CASSPREPNIQYF.

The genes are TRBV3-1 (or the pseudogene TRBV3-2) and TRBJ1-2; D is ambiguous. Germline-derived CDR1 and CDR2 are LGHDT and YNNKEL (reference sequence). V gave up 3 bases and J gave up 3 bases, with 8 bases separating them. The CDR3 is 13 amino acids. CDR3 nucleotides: TGTGCCAGCAGCCAGGCGGAACACTATGGCTACACCTTC. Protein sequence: CASSQAEHYGYTF.